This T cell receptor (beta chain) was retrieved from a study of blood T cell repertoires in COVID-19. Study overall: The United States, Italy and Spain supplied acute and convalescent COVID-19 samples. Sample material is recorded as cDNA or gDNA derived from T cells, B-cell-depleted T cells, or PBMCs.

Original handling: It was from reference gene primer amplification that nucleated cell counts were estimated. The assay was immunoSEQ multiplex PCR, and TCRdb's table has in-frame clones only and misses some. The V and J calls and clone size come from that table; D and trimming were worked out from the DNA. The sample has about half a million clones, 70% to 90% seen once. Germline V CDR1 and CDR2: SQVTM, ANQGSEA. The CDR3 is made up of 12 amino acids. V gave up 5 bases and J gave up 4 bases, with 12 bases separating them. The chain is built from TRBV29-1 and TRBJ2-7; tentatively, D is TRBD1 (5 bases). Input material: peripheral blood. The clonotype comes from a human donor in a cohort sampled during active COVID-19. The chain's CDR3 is CSVRPGRYEQYF. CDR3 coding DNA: TGCAGCGTTCGCCCAGGGCGGTACGAGCAGTACTTC.